Following are 24 T cell receptor beta chains from one sample sequenced in a study of blood T cell repertoires in COVID-19. Some clones are missing from TCRdb's copy, which holds only in-frame ones; the method was immunoSEQ multiplex PCR. The repertoire has over 75,000 clones, 70% to 85% of them found once; the top ten carry 11%. The sequenced sample was peripheral blood. The source of these receptors is a man aged 65 to 85 with acute or convalescent COVID-19.

The chain joins TRBV10-1 to TRBJ2-2, with 14 bases that match TRBD2. CDR1 and CDR2 from the germline V gene are WNHNN and SYGVQD (reference sequence). Unmatched junction bases numbered 3, after V lost 6 bases and J lost 0 bases. This CDR3 is 17 amino acids long. The CDR3, as DNA: TGCGCCAGCAGCGGGACTAGCGGGGGTGCGAACACCGGGGAGCTGTTTTTT. This encodes CASSGTSGGANTGELFF.

This chain connects TRBV2 to TRBJ2-2; TRBD2 is a possible D gene (6 bases). V gave up 7 bases and J gave up 1 base, with 10 bases separating them. This CDR3 comprises 14 residues. Germline CDR1 reads SNHLY; CDR2 reads FYNNEI. CDR3 in amino acids: CASTREMNTGELFF. The CDR3 DNA reads as TGTGCCAGCACCCGGGAGATGAACACCGGGGAGCTGTTTTTT.

The V and J genes are TRBV25-1 and TRBJ2-3; 8 bases line up with TRBD1. The CDR3 has 15 residues. J was trimmed by 2 bases and V by 6 bases; bases with no gene match: 7. Germline V gene lookup returns CDR1 MGHDK and CDR2 SYGVNS. The CDR3 bases are TGTGCCAGCAGCACAGGGGGGCGTCTCACAGATACGCAGTATTTT. Protein product: CASSTGGRLTDTQYF.

This rearrangement joins TRBV15 to TRBJ2-2; D possibly corresponds to TRBD1 (5 bases). CDR3 length: 17 amino acids. The germline gives CDR1 LNHNV, CDR2 YYDKDF (reference sequence). The V end lost 0 bases, the J end lost 6 bases, and 17 bases lay between the germline ends. CDR3 bases: TGTGCCACCAGCAGAGATCGATTCCAGGGTGGGGCCGGGGAGCTGTTTTTT. Its protein is CATSRDRFQGGAGELFF.

Only a few counts were recorded for this clone. The rearrangement joins TRBV5-1 to TRBJ2-1, with a possible D match to TRBD1 (6 bases). Germline V gene lookup returns CDR1 SGHRS and CDR2 YFSETQ. The V and J ends lost 4 bases and 3 bases respectively, with 17 bases between them. This CDR3 has 16 amino acids. The CDR3 region has the DNA TGCGCCAGCAGCCCGAGACAGGCCAAAGGCTACAATGAGCAGTTCTTC. It yields the protein CASSPRQAKGYNEQFF.

CDR3 in amino acids: CASSLRLAGGPGDTQYF. CDR3 in DNA: TGTGCCAGCAGCCTCCGACTAGCGGGGGGGCCCGGAGATACGCAGTATTTT. V usage is TRBV5-8 and J usage is TRBJ2-3; 14 bases are shared with TRBD2. The CDR3 length is 17 residues. V lost 4 bases and J lost 5; bases outside the gene matches: 9. Per the germline V gene, CDR1 is SGHTS and CDR2 is YDEGEE.

This clone was detected only a few times. This chain connects TRBV5-1 to TRBJ1-1; maybe TRBD1 (5 bases). Per germline, CDR1 SGHRS and CDR2 YFSETQ. Trimming removed 1 base at V and 7 bases at J, with 14 bases between. The CDR3 is 14 residues long. CDR3 residues: CASSLRQGRSEAFF. DNA of the CDR3: TGCGCCAGCAGCTTGAGGCAGGGTCGGAGTGAAGCTTTCTTT.

V gene TRBV10-3 combines with J gene TRBJ2-2, with 11 bases aligning to TRBD2. The V and J ends lost 6 bases and 7 bases, in that order; junction bases with no gene match: 4. The CDR3 spans 14 residues. The germline V gene encodes CDR1 ENHRY and CDR2 SYGVKD. This CDR3 reads CAIRPGLADGELFF. CDR3 nucleotides: TGTGCCATCAGACCGGGACTAGCGGACGGGGAGCTGTTTTTT.

This clone was observed once. The chain uses TRBV28 and TRBJ2-5; 10 bases are a match to TRBD1. Per germline, CDR1 MDHEN and CDR2 SYDVKM. J gave up 4 bases and V 4 bases, and 6 bases lay outside the gene matches. The CDR3 extends over 15 amino acids. CDR3 bases: TGTGCCAGCAGTTCTTCTGGACAGGGGGGAGAGACCCAGTACTTC. It is translated as CASSSSGQGGETQYF.

This chain uses TRBV3-1 (or the pseudogene TRBV3-2) with TRBJ1-6; D may be TRBD1 (5 bases). Trimming removed 4 bases from V and 10 bases from J, with 11 bases in between. Per germline, CDR1 LGHDT and CDR2 YNNKEL (reference sequence). The CDR3 spans 13 residues. CDR3 in amino acids: CASSPQGGSPLHF. CDR3 in DNA: TGTGCCAGCAGCCCCCAGGGTGGGTCACCCCTCCACTTT.

This clone appeared a few times. This same CDR3 is encoded by further DNA sequences in the sample. The J gene is TRBJ2-2, the V gene TRBV10-3, with 8 bases identical to TRBD1. The CDR3 spans 14 residues. CDR1 and CDR2 from the germline V gene are ENHRY and SYGVKD. J was trimmed by 0 bases and V by 10 bases; bases with no gene match: 4. CDR3 residues: CATRTGSNTGELFF. DNA of the CDR3: TGTGCCACTCGGACAGGGTCGAACACCGGGGAGCTGTTTTTT.

V and J are TRBV6-5 and TRBJ1-4, with D unclear. This CDR3 is built from 12 residues. The germline V and J ends were trimmed by 6 bases and 7 bases, with 9 bases remaining between them. CDR1 and CDR2 (germline): MNHEY, SVGAGI. The CDR3 nucleotides are TGTGCCAGCAGGGGGAGTGGTGAAAAACTGTTTTTT. Protein sequence: CASRGSGEKLFF.

V usage is TRBV5-4 and J usage is TRBJ2-1; tentatively, D is TRBD1 (6 bases). Germline values: CDR1 SGHNT, CDR2 YYREEE (reference sequence). Trimming left V 2 bases short and J 14 bases short, with 17 bases between. The CDR3 runs to 13 residues. The chain's CDR3 is CASSLNHRDKEFF. The CDR3 DNA sequence: TGTGCCAGCAGCTTAAACCATCGGGACAAAGAGTTCTTC. The full variable domain, rest sourced from reference TRBV5-4 and TRBJ2-1, is ETGVTQSPTHLIKTRGQQVTLRCSSQSGHNTVSWYQQALGQGPQFIFQYYREEENGRGNFPPRFSGLQFPNYSSELNVNALELDDSALYLCASSLNHRDKEFFGPGTRLTVL.

The V call is TRBV27, the J call TRBJ1-6; the D is unclear. This CDR3 comprises 17 residues. The ends were cut back, 2 bases at V and 7 bases at J, with 18 bases in the middle. Germline V CDR1 and CDR2: MNHEY, SMNVEV (reference sequence). CDR3 sequence: CASSLDDPGRGNSPLHF. CDR3 nucleotide sequence: TGTGCCAGCAGTTTAGACGACCCGGGGAGAGGGAATTCACCCCTCCACTTT.

The chain has TRBV6-5 and TRBJ2-7, with D maybe TRBD2 (7 bases). Trimming left V 6 bases short and J 1 base short, with 16 bases between. Germline CDR1 is MNHEY and CDR2 is SVGAGI. This CDR3 spans 15 amino acids. CDR3 sequence: CASRSKKGGSYEQYF. In DNA, the CDR3 is TGTGCCAGCAGGTCCAAAAAGGGGGGGTCCTACGAGCAGTACTTC.

This chain links TRBV3-1 (or the pseudogene TRBV3-2) with TRBJ1-2, with TRBD1 matching over 7 bases. The CDR3 contains 14 residues. The ends lost 1 base at V and 6 bases at J; junction bases unmatched: 5. Germline V gene sequence: CDR1 LGHDT, CDR2 YNNKEL (reference sequence). This chain's CDR3 is CASSQARQGHGYTF. Here the CDR3 DNA reads TGTGCCAGCAGCCAAGCCCGACAGGGTCATGGCTACACCTTC.

The V and J genes are TRBV3-1 (or the pseudogene TRBV3-2) and TRBJ2-2, with TRBD2 matching over 8 bases. V dropped 3 bases and J dropped 6; count of bases not matched to a gene: 6. The CDR3 covers 15 residues. Germline CDR1 LGHDT, CDR2 YNNKEL (reference sequence). CDR3 sequence: CASSHPPGGSGELFF. The CDR3 DNA reads as TGTGCCAGCAGCCACCCTCCGGGAGGGTCCGGGGAGCTGTTTTTT.

The V and J genes are TRBV6-6 and TRBJ2-3; 8 nucleotides line up with TRBD2. Germline assignment: CDR1 MNHNY and CDR2 SVGAGI (reference sequence). Germline trimming cut 5 bases from V and 3 bases from J; bases unmatched to any gene: 7. This CDR3 comprises 15 residues. In DNA, the CDR3 is TGTGCCAGCAGTCCACGGGGGGGAGAGACAGATACGCAGTATTTT. Amino acids: CASSPRGGETDTQYF.

The rearrangement joins TRBV3-1 (or the pseudogene TRBV3-2) to TRBJ2-1; TRBD1 is a possible D gene (6 bases). This CDR3 region has 15 residues. Germline values: CDR1 LGHDT, CDR2 YNNKEL (reference sequence). Trimming cost V 5 bases and J 0 bases, with 11 bases left between them. CDR3 sequence (DNA): TGTGCCAGCAGCTGGGACATTAGCTCCTACAATGAGCAGTTCTTC. Translating it yields CASSWDISSYNEQFF.

This clone was recorded a few times. The rearrangement joins TRBV14 to TRBJ2-1; D gene ambiguous. V gave up 4 bases and J gave up 8 bases, with 6 bases separating them. This CDR3 region has 11 residues. The germline V gene encodes CDR1 SGHDN and CDR2 FVKESK. CDR3 in DNA: TGTGCCAGCAGCCTTGTAGATGAGCAGTTCTTC. Its translation: CASSLVDEQFF.

This clone was seen only a few times. This chain connects TRBV28 to TRBJ1-6, with D tentatively TRBD1 (5 bases). V was cut by 4 bases and J by 4 bases, with 11 bases left in between. Germline loops: CDR1 MDHEN, CDR2 SYDVKM. The CDR3 has 15 residues. The CDR3 bases are TGTGCCAGCAGTTCCCCTCAGGGTTATAATTCACCCCTCCACTTT. Encoded protein: CASSSPQGYNSPLHF.

The chain links TRBV14 to TRBJ1-1; D call uncertain. The CDR3 runs to 14 residues. Germline V gene lookup returns CDR1 SGHDN and CDR2 FVKESK. Trimming left V 0 bases short and J 4 bases short, with 9 bases between. The chain's CDR3 is CASSQDSGFTEAFF. CDR3 nucleotides: TGTGCCAGCAGCCAAGATTCCGGGTTCACTGAAGCTTTCTTT.

V and J are TRBV28 and TRBJ1-5; D is unclear. The V and J ends lost 5 bases and 3 bases respectively, with 5 bases between them. Germline V gene lookup returns CDR1 MDHEN and CDR2 SYDVKM. The CDR3 is 12 amino acids. CDR3 residues: CASSGLNQPQHF. As DNA, the CDR3 is TGTGCCAGCAGTGGGCTCAATCAGCCCCAGCATTTT.

The gene calls are TRBV25-1 and TRBJ1-1; D remains ambiguous. The CDR3 contains 15 residues. In germline, CDR1 is MGHDK, CDR2 SYGVNS. V gave up 1 base and J gave up 2 bases, with 11 bases separating them. The CDR3 loop reads CASSESYTINTEAFF. DNA of the CDR3: TGTGCCAGCAGTGAATCCTACACTATAAACACTGAAGCTTTCTTT.